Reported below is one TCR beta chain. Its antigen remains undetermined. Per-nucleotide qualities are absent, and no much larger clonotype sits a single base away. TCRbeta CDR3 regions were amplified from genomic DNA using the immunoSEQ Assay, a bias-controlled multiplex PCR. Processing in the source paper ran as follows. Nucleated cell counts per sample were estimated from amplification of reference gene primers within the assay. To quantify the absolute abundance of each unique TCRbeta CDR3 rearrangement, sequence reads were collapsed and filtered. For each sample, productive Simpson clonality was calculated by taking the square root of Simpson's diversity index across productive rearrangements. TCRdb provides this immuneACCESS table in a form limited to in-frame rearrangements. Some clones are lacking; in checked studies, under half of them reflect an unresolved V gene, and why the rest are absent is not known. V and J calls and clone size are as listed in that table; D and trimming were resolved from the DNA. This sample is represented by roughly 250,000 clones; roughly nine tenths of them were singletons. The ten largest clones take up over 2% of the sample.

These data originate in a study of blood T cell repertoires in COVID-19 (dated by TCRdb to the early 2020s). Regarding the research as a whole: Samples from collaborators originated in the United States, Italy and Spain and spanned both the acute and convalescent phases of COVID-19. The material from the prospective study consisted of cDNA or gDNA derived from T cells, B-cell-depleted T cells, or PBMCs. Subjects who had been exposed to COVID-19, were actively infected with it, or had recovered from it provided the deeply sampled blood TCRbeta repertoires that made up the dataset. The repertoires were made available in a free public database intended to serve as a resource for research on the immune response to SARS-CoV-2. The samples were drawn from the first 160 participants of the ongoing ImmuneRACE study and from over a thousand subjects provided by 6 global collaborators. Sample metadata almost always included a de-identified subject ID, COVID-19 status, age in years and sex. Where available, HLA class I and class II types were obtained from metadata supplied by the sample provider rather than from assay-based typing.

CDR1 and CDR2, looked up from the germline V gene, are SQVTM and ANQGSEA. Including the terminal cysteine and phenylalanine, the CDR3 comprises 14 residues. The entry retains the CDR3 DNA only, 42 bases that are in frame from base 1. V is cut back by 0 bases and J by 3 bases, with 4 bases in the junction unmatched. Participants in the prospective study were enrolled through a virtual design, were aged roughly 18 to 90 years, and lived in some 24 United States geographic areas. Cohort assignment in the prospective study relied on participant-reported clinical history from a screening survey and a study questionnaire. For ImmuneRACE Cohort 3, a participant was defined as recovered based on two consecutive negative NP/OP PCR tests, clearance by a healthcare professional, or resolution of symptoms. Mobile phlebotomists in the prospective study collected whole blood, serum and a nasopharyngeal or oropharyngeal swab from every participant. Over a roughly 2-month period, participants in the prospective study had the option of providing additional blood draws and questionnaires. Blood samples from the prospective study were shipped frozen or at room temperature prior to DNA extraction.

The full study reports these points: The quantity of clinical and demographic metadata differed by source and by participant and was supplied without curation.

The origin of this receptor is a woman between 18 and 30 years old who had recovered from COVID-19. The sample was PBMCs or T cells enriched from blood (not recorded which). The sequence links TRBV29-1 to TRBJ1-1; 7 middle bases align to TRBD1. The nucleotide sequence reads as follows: TGCAGCGTTGAAGACCCGACAGGGTACACTGAAGCTTTCTTT. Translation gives CSVEDPTGYTEAFF.